These T cell receptor beta chains were read from a single sample in a study of blood T cell repertoires in COVID-19. Method: immunoSEQ multiplex PCR; TCRdb's copy keeps in-frame clones and lacks some. The sample lists roughly 59,000 clones, about 85% seen once, with about 3.5% in the top ten. What was sequenced was peripheral blood. These receptors all stem from a woman at least 80 years old with acute or convalescent COVID-19. Both conserved end residues are part of each CDR3. Only some rows state a clone size, as once, few, many or a class for expanded clones.

V: TRBV7-3
length: 15
J: TRBJ2-1
size: once
CDR3: CASSLRQQGSGEQFF

V: TRBV3-1/TRBV3-2
length: 19
J: TRBJ1-1
size: -
CDR3: CASSQGTAGGWAANTEAFF

V: TRBV30
length: 16
J: TRBJ2-5
size: -
CDR3: CAWSRDWGDLVETQYF

V: TRBV4-1
length: 17
J: TRBJ1-5
size: -
CDR3: CASSPSRTGELNQPQHF

V: TRBV5-4
length: 15
J: TRBJ1-6
size: -
CDR3: CASSLGGQNNSPLHF

V: TRBV12-3/TRBV12-4
length: 13
J: TRBJ2-5
size: -
CDR3: CASRTTSAQTQYF

V: TRBV28
length: 14
J: TRBJ1-1
size: -
CDR3: CAGSPRGPRTEAFF

V: TRBV27
length: 16
J: TRBJ2-7
size: -
CDR3: CASSLSTGTGIYEQYF

V: TRBV7-3
length: 14
J: TRBJ2-3
size: -
CDR3: CASSSEGPTDTQYF

V: TRBV9
length: 16
J: TRBJ2-1
size: -
CDR3: CASSARGQGGANEQFF

V: TRBV10-2
length: 15
J: TRBJ1-4
size: -
CDR3: CASSELPRTGEKLFF

V: TRBV9
length: 15
J: TRBJ2-5
size: -
CDR3: CASSPPTGGRETQYF

V: TRBV3-1/TRBV3-2
length: 15
J: TRBJ2-1
size: -
CDR3: CASSRVGGGRNEQFF

V: TRBV28
length: 15
J: TRBJ1-5
size: -
CDR3: CASSSTGELAQPQHF

V: TRBV5-5
length: 15
J: TRBJ2-7
size: -
CDR3: CASNPREALSYEQYF

V: TRBV19
length: 14
J: TRBJ1-4
size: -
CDR3: CASSTGVRNEKLFF

V: TRBV21-1
length: 15
J: TRBJ2-5
size: -
CDR3: CASSKRPGVVETQYF

V: TRBV19
length: 14
J: TRBJ2-7
size: -
CDR3: CASSIETASYEQYF

V: TRBV19
length: 14
J: TRBJ1-2
size: few
CDR3: CASSGTGRNPGYTF

V: TRBV6-5
length: 15
J: TRBJ2-7
size: -
CDR3: CASSYSRDRVGEQYF

V: TRBV19
length: 15
J: TRBJ1-6
size: once
CDR3: CASRITGGEGSPLHF

V: TRBV9
length: 14
J: TRBJ2-7
size: -
CDR3: CASTGTSGAYEQYF

V: TRBV10-3
length: 11
J: TRBJ2-7
size: -
CDR3: CAISGNNEQYF

V: TRBV9
length: 20
J: TRBJ2-1
size: -
CDR3: CASSPRSGLAGASSYNEQFF

V: TRBV19
length: 17
J: TRBJ1-5
size: -
CDR3: CASRDRGMSGSNQPQHF

V: TRBV6-2/TRBV6-3
length: 15
J: TRBJ2-5
size: -
CDR3: CASSSGQGLLETQYF

V: TRBV29-1
length: 15
J: TRBJ2-5
size: once
CDR3: CSVEVAGGPGETQYF

V: TRBV7-9
length: 14
J: TRBJ1-6
size: once
CDR3: CASSLVGTHSPLHF

V: TRBV27
length: 12
J: TRBJ1-1
size: -
CDR3: CASSHRNTEAFF

V: TRBV20-1
length: 11
J: TRBJ2-7
size: -
CDR3: CSARLVYEQYF

V: TRBV5-1
length: 13
J: TRBJ1-1
size: -
CDR3: CASNKGSNTEAFF

V: TRBV28
length: 15
J: TRBJ1-4
size: -
CDR3: CASSFPRGRGEKLFF

V: TRBV18
length: 13
J: TRBJ1-5
size: -
CDR3: CASSQQYNQPQHF

V: TRBV5-4
length: 14
J: TRBJ2-5
size: -
CDR3: CASSLDRGSETQYF

V: TRBV3-1/TRBV3-2
length: 15
J: TRBJ1-5
size: -
CDR3: CASSQAGGSNQPQHF

V: TRBV28
length: 14
J: TRBJ1-5
size: -
CDR3: CASRPGTGSQPQHF

V: TRBV7-2
length: 14
J: TRBJ1-3
size: -
CDR3: CASSPRDYGNTIYF